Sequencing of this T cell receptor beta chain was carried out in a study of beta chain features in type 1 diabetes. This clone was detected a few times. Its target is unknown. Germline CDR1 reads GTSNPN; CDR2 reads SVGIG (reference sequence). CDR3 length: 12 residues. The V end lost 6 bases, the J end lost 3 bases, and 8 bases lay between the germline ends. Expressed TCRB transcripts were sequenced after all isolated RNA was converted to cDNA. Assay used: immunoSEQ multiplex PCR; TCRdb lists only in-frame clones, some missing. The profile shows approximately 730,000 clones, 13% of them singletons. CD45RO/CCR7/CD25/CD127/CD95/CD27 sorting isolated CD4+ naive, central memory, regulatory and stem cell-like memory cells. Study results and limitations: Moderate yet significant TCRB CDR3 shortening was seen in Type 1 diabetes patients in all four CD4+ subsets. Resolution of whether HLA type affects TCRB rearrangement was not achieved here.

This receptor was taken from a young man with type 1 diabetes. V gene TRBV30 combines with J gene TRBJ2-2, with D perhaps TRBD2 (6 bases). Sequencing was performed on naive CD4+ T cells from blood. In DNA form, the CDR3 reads TGTGCCTGTCGGGAGTACACCGGGGAGCTGTTTTTT. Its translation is CACREYTGELFF. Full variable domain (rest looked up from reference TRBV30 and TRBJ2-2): SQTIHQWPATLVQPVGSPLSLECTVEGTSNPNLYWYRQAAGRGLQLLFYSVGIGQISSEVPQNLSASRPQDRQFILSSKKLLLSDSGFYLCACREYTGELFFGEGSRLTVL.